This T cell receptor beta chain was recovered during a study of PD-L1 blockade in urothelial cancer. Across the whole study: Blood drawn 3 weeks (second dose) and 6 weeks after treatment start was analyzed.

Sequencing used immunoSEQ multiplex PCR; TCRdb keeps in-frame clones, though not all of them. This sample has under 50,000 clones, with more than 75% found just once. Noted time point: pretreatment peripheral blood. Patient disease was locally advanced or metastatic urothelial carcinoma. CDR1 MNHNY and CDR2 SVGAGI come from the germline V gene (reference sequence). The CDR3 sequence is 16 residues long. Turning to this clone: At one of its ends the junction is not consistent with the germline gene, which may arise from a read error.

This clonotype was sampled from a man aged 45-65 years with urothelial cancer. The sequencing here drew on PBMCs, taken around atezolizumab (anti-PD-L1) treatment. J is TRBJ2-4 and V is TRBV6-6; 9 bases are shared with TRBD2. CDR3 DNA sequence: TGTGCCAGGAGTTTTAGGGCGGGGGGGCCCAAAAACATTCAGTACTTC. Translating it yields CARSFRAGGPKNIQYF.